The entry that follows covers one T cell receptor (beta chain) sequence. This sample was included in a study of blood T cell repertoires in COVID-19. Study summary: T cells, B-cell-depleted T cells, or PBMCs provided the cDNA or gDNA that served as material.

TCRdb's copy holds only in-frame clones and misses some; the assay was immunoSEQ multiplex PCR. The table lists roughly 200,000 clones, about four fifths of them singletons. This CDR3 has 14 residues. V dropped 5 bases and J dropped 6; count of bases not matched to a gene: 7. Germline assignment: CDR1 SGHTA and CDR2 FQGNSA. The rearrangement joins TRBV7-2 to TRBJ1-1; 9 nucleotides line up with TRBD1. Sequenced material: PBMCs or T cells enriched from blood (not recorded which). The TCR originated in a man between 40 and 49 years old who had recovered from COVID-19. The CDR3: CASSATGGSAEAFF. In nucleotides, the CDR3 is TGTGCCAGCAGCGCAACAGGGGGCTCCGCTGAAGCTTTCTTT.